The rows below give T cell receptor beta chains drawn from one sample of a study of blood T cell repertoires in COVID-19. TCRdb's table, derived via immunoSEQ multiplex PCR, lists solely in-frame clones and lacks some. The repertoire holds approximately 77,000 clones, 80% seen once, with under 5.5% in the top ten. The sequenced material came from peripheral blood. These receptors were collected from a woman in her seventies with acute or convalescent COVID-19. The CDR3 runs from the conserved cysteine through the conserved F or W. Each record gives: J gene, CDR3 length, V gene, D gene, clone size, CDR3 DNA, CDR3 protein. The D gene is left open where the match is weak. Rows give clone size only sometimes, using once, few, many, or a class for an expanded clone.

TRBJ1-1 13 TRBV7-9 - - TGTGCCAGCAGCTTAACACAGAACACTGAAGCTTTCTTT CASSLTQNTEAFF
TRBJ2-3 20 TRBV5-8 TRBD2 - TGTGCCAGCAGCTACTCCGGGACTAGCGGGGGGAATGCGATGGCAGATACGCAGTATTTT CASSYSGTSGGNAMADTQYF
TRBJ1-5 16 TRBV4-2 - - TGTGCCAGCAGCCAAGACGGGACACTCAGCAATCAGCCCCAGCATTTT CASSQDGTLSNQPQHF
TRBJ1-1 19 TRBV7-2 - - TGTGCCAGCAGCTTAGCGAGGGAGGGACTCCGGAGAACGTACACTGAAGCTTTCTTT CASSLAREGLRRTYTEAFF
TRBJ1-1 14 TRBV6-1 - - TGTGCCAGCAGTGAAGCTCACAGGGACACTGAAGCTTTCTTT CASSEAHRDTEAFF
TRBJ1-6 15 TRBV6-5 - - TGTGCCAGCACCGGATCTCAATGGCGCGGTTCACCCCTCCACTTT CASTGSQWRGSPLHF
TRBJ2-5 16 TRBV5-5 TRBD1 - TGTGCCAGCAGCTTAACCGGACAGGGGGTGGGTGAGACCCAGTACTTC CASSLTGQGVGETQYF
TRBJ1-6 14 TRBV11-2 - - TGTGCCAGCAGCTTCTCTTCAGATAATTCACCCCTCCACTTT CASSFSSDNSPLHF
TRBJ1-5 15 TRBV6-1 - few TGTGCCAGCAGTGAACACGGGGGAACTAATCAGCCCCAGCATTTT CASSEHGGTNQPQHF
TRBJ2-3 17 TRBV11-2 TRBD2 - TGTGCCAGCAGCCCGATAGCGGGGGACAAAACGGAAGATACGCAGTATTTT CASSPIAGDKTEDTQYF
TRBJ1-2 14 TRBV3-1/TRBV3-2 - - TGTGCCAGCAGCCAGAGAGCGTCCTTCTATGGCTACACCTTC CASSQRASFYGYTF
TRBJ1-6 15 TRBV18 - once TGTGCCAGCTCACCAGAAGACATATTAGGTTCACCCCTCCACTTT CASSPEDILGSPLHF
TRBJ2-1 16 TRBV18 TRBD1 - TGTGCCAGCTCACCCGCCAACCCAGGGGGCAAGAATGAGCAGTTCTTC CASSPANPGGKNEQFF
TRBJ1-2 16 TRBV6-6 - - TGTGCCAGCAGCCTCCGGGACACCGCAGGAAACTATGGCTACACCTTC CASSLRDTAGNYGYTF
TRBJ2-1 14 TRBV27 - - TGTGCCAGCAGTTTAACTCCCCTCTACAATGAGCAGTTCTTC CASSLTPLYNEQFF
TRBJ1-2 15 TRBV7-3 - once TGTGCCAGCAGCTCCCAGGGCGGGAGGGACTATGGCTACACCTTC CASSSQGGRDYGYTF
TRBJ1-1 13 TRBV11-2 - - TGTGCCAGCAGCGCGCCGTCCGGCGGTGTAGCTTTCTTT CASSAPSGGVAFF
TRBJ1-2 15 TRBV6-5 TRBD1 - TGTGCCAGCAGTTACTATGGACAGGGGAACTATGGCTACACCTTC CASSYYGQGNYGYTF
TRBJ1-5 16 TRBV5-8 - once TGTGCCAGCAGCTTGGAGGGGCCAAGGGGTAGTCAGCCCCAGCATTTT CASSLEGPRGSQPQHF
TRBJ1-1 16 TRBV7-2 - - TGTGCCAGCAGCCCCCAGACAGGCTCCCTCGGCACTGAAGCTTTCTTT CASSPQTGSLGTEAFF
TRBJ1-4 14 TRBV29-1 - - TGCAGCGTTGCGTCGGTTGCAACTAATGAAAAACTGTTTTTT CSVASVATNEKLFF
TRBJ1-6 15 TRBV9 - - TGTGCCAGCAGCGGAAACAGGGCATTTCGTTCACCCCTCCACTTT CASSGNRAFRSPLHF
TRBJ1-3 15 TRBV19 - - TGTGCCAGTAGTATAACGAGGAGCTCTGGAAACACCATATATTTT CASSITRSSGNTIYF
TRBJ2-2 16 TRBV9 TRBD2 once TGTGCCAGCAGCCCCAAGGGGACTATGAACACCGGGGAGCTGTTTTTT CASSPKGTMNTGELFF
TRBJ2-2 14 TRBV7-2 - - TGTGCCAGCAGGCCCTATTCGCCTACCGGGGAGCTGTTTTTT CASRPYSPTGELFF
TRBJ1-1 14 TRBV7-2 - - TGTGCCAGCAGCTTACAAGGGCGGGGCACTGAAGCTTTCTTT CASSLQGRGTEAFF
TRBJ1-5 14 TRBV28 TRBD1 - TGTGCCAGCTCTCCTCGACAGGGACATCAGCCCCAGCATTTT CASSPRQGHQPQHF
TRBJ2-7 16 TRBV7-2 TRBD1 - TGTGCCAGCAGCTTAGCGGGGCAGGGGGCCCCCTACGAGCAGTACTTC CASSLAGQGAPYEQYF
TRBJ2-5 14 TRBV7-9 - - TGTGCCAGCAGCGGTGGGAGGTCCCAAGAGACCCAGTACTTC CASSGGRSQETQYF